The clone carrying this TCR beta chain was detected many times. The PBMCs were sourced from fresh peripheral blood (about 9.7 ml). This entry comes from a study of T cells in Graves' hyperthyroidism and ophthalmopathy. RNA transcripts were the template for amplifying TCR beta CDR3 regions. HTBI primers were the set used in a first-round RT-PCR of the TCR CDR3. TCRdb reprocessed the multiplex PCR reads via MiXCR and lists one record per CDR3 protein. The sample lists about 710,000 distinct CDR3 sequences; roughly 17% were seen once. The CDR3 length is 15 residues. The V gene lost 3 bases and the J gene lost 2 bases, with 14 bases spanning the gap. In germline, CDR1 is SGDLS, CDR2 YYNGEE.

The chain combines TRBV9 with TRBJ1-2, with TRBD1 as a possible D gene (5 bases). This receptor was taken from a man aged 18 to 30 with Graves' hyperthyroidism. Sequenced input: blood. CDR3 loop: CASSGSGTPNYGYTF. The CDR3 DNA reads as TGTGCCAGCAGCGGATCCGGGACGCCCAACTATGGCTACACCTTC.